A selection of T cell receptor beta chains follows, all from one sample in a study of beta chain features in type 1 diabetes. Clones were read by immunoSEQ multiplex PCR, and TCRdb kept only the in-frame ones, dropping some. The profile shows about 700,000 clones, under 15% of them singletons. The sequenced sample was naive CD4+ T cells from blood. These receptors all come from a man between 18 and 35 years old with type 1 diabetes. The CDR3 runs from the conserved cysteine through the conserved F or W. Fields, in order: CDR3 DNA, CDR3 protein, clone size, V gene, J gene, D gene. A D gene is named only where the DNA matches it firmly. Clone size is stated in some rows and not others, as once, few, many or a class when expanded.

CDR3nt: TGTGCCTGGAGTGTAAGGGAGAATCAGCCCCAGCATTTT
CDR3aa: CAWSVRENQPQHF
abundance: NA
v_gene: TRBV30
j_gene: TRBJ1-5
d_gene: NA

CDR3nt: TGTGCCTGGAGTGTAGGGACCTTAATCGGCTATGGGGCCAACGTCCTGACTTTC
CDR3aa: CAWSVGTLIGYGANVLTF
abundance: NA
v_gene: TRBV30
j_gene: TRBJ2-6
d_gene: NA

CDR3nt: TGTGCCAGCAGTGGCTCCGGATATGGCTACACCTTC
CDR3aa: CASSGSGYGYTF
abundance: NA
v_gene: TRBV25-1
j_gene: TRBJ1-2
d_gene: NA

CDR3nt: TGTGCCAGTAGGGAGACAGGTTATAGCAATCAGCCCCAGCATTTT
CDR3aa: CASRETGYSNQPQHF
abundance: NA
v_gene: TRBV19
j_gene: TRBJ1-5
d_gene: NA

CDR3nt: TGTGCCAGCACACTGGAACCAGGTTCGAACACTGAAGCTTTCTTT
CDR3aa: CASTLEPGSNTEAFF
abundance: few
v_gene: TRBV6-1
j_gene: TRBJ1-1
d_gene: NA

CDR3nt: TGTGCCAGCTCACCCTCCCCCACAGATACGCAGTATTTT
CDR3aa: CASSPSPTDTQYF
abundance: few
v_gene: TRBV18
j_gene: TRBJ2-3
d_gene: NA

CDR3nt: TGTGCCAGCAGCCCGACAGGGGGCGACTATGGCTACACCTTC
CDR3aa: CASSPTGGDYGYTF
abundance: NA
v_gene: TRBV4-2
j_gene: TRBJ1-2
d_gene: TRBD1

CDR3nt: TGTGCCAGCAGTGACTCCACAGATACGCAGTATTTT
CDR3aa: CASSDSTDTQYF
abundance: few
v_gene: TRBV25-1
j_gene: TRBJ2-3
d_gene: NA

CDR3nt: TGTGCCAGCAGCAAGGACGGTTATAATTCACCCCTCCACTTT
CDR3aa: CASSKDGYNSPLHF
abundance: few
v_gene: TRBV7-9
j_gene: TRBJ1-6
d_gene: NA

CDR3nt: TGCGCCAGCAGACGGCAGAACCTTTTCCAGGAGACCCAGTACTTC
CDR3aa: CASRRQNLFQETQYF
abundance: few
v_gene: TRBV5-1
j_gene: TRBJ2-5
d_gene: NA